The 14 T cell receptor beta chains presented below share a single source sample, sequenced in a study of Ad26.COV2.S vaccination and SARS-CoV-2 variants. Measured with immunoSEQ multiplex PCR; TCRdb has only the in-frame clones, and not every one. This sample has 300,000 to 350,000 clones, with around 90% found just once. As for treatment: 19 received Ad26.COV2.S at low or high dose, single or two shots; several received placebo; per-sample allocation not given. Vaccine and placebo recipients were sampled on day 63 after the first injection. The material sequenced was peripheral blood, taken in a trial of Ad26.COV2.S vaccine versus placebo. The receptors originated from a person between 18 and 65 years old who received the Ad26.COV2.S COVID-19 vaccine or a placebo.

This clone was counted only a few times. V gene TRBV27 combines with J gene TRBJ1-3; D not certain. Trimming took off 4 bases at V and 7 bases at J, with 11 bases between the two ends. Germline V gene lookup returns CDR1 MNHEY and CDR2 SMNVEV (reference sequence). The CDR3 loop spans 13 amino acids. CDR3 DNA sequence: TGTGCCAGCAGTTCCCTAAAAGGGAACACCATATATTTT. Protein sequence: CASSSLKGNTIYF.

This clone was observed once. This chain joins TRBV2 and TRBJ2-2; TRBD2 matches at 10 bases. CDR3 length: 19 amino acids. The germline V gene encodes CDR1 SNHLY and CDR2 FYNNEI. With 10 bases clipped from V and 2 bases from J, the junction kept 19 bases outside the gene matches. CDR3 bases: TGTGCCACCGATCAGCCGGCCGAGCGGGGGGGCCTTAACACCGGGGAGCTGTTTTTT. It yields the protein CATDQPAERGGLNTGELFF.

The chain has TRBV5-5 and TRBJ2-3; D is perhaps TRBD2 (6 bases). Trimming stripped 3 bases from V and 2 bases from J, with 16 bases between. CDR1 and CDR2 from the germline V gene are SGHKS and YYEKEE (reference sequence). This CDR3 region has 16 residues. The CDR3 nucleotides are TGTGCCAGCAGCTGGGTGGAGGGAAGGAACACAGATACGCAGTATTTT. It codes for CASSWVEGRNTDTQYF.

In DNA, the CDR3 is TGTGCCAGCAGCCGGGACAGCCCATCCGAGCAGTACTTC. Translated: CASSRDSPSEQYF. The V call is TRBV5-4, the J call TRBJ2-7, with 7 bases aligning to TRBD1. CDR1 and CDR2 from the germline V gene are SGHNT and YYREEE (reference sequence). The junction had 7 bases not matched to a gene; V was cut back by 4 bases and J by 6 bases. This CDR3 comprises 13 residues.

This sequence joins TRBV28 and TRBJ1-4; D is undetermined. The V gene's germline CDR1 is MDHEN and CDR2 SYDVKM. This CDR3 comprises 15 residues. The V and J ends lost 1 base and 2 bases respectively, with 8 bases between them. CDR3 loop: CASSLSTGTNEKLFF. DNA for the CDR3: TGTGCCAGCAGTTTATCAACTGGGACTAATGAAAAACTGTTTTTT. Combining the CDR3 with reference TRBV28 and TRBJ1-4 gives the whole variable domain DVKVTQSSRYLVKRTGEKVFLECVQDMDHENMFWYRQDPGLGLRLIYFSYDVKMKEKGDIPEGYSVSREKKERFSLILESASTNQTSMYLCASSLSTGTNEKLFFGSGTQLSVL.

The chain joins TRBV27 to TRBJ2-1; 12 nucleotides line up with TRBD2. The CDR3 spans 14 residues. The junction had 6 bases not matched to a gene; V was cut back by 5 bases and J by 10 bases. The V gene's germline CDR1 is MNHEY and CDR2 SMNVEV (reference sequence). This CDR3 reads CASSLGLAGREQFF. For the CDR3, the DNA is TGTGCCAGCAGTCTAGGACTAGCGGGGAGGGAGCAGTTCTTC.

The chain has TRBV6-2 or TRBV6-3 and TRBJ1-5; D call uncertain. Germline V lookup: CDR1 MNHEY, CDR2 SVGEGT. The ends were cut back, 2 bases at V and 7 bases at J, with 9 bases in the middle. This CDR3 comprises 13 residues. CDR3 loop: CASSYPNSQPQHF. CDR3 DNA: TGTGCCAGCAGTTACCCAAACAGCCAGCCCCAGCATTTT.

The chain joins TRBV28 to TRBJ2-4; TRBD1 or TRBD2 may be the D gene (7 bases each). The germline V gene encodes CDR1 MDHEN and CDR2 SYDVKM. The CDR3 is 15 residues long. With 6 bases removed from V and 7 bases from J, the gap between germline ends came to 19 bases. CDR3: CASSNLGGGWNIQYF. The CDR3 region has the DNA TGTGCCAGCAGCAACCTGGGAGGGGGCTGGAACATTCAGTACTTC.

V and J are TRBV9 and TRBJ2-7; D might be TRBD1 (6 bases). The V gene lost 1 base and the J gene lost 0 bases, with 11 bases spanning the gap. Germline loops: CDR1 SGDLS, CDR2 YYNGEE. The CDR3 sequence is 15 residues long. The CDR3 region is CASSVTDSRSYEQYF. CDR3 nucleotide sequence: TGTGCCAGCAGCGTAACGGACAGCCGCTCCTACGAGCAGTACTTC.

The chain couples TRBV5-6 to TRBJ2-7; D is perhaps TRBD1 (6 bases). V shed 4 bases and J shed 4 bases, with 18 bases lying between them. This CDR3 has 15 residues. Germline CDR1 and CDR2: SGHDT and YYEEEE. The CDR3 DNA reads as TGTGCCAGCAGCACAACCGGGACACAGCTTTACGAGCAGTACTTC. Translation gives CASSTTGTQLYEQYF.

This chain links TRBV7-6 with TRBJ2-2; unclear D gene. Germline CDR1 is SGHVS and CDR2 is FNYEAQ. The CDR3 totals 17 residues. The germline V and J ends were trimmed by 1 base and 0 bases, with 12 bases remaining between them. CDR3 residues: CASSLGWRSANTGELFF. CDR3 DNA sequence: TGTGCCAGCAGCTTAGGTTGGCGGAGCGCGAACACCGGGGAGCTGTTTTTT. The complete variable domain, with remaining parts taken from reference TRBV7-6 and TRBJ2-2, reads GAGVSQSPRYKVTKRGQDVALRCDPISGHVSLYWYRQALGQGPEFLTYFNYEAQQDKSGLPNDRFSAERPEGSISTLTIQRTEQRDSAMYRCASSLGWRSANTGELFFGEGSRLTVL.

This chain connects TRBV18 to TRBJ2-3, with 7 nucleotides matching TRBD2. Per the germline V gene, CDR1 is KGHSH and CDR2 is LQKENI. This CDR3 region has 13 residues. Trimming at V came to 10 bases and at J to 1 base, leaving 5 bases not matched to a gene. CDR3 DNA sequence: TGTGCCATCAGGACTAGTGGCACAGATACGCAGTATTTT. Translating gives CAIRTSGTDTQYF.

The CDR3 region has the DNA TGTGCCAGCAGCAAAGGCACAGGGAAAGGAACTGGAAACACCATATATTTT. Amino acid sequence: CASSKGTGKGTGNTIYF. The chain has TRBV21-1 and TRBJ1-3; the table assigns TRBD1, which was not confirmed against the DNA. TRBV21-1 is recorded as a pseudogene. The CDR3 has 17 amino acids.

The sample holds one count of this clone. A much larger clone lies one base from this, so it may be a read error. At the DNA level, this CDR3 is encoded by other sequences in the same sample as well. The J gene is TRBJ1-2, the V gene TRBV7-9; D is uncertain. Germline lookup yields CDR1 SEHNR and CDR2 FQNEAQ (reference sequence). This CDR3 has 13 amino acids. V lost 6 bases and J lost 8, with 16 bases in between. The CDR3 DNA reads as TGTGCCAGCAGTTCCTCCCCTCCCCTGGGCTACACCTTC. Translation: CASSSSPPLGYTF.